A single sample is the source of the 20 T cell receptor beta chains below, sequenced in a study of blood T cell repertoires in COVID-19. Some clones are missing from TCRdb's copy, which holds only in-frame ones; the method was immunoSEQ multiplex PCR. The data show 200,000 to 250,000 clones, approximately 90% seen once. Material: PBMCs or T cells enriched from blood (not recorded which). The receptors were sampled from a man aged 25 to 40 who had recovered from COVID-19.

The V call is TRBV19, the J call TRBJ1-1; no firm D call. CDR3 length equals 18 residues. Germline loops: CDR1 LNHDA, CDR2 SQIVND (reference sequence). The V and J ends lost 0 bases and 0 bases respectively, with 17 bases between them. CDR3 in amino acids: CASSIDRTAPSMNTEAFF. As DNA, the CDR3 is TGTGCCAGTAGTATAGATCGTACAGCACCCTCAATGAACACTGAAGCTTTCTTT.

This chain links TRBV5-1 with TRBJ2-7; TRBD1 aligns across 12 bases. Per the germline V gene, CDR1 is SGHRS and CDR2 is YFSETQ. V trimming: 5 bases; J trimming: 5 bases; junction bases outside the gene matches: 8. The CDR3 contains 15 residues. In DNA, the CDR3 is TGCGCCAGCAGTCTGGGACAGGGGGCGATCGACGAGCAGTACTTC. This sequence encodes CASSLGQGAIDEQYF.

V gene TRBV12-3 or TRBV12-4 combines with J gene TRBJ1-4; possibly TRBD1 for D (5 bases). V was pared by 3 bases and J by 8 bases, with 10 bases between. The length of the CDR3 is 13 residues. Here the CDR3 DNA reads TGTGCCAGCAGTTTGGGAGGGGACGAAAAACTGTTTTTT. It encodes CASSLGGDEKLFF.

CDR3 DNA sequence: TGTGCCAGCAGTTTAGGCAGGGTTGGCGAGCAGTACTTC. It specifies CASSLGRVGEQYF. The gene calls are TRBV12-3 or TRBV12-4 and TRBJ2-7; tentatively, D is TRBD1 (5 bases). V was pared by 1 base and J by 6 bases, with 10 bases between. CDR3 length: 13 residues.

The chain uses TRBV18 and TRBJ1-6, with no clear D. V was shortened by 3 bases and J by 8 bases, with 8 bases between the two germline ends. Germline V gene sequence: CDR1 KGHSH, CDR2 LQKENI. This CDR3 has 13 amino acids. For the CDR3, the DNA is TGTGCCAGCTCACCGTCCGGGGATTCACCCCTCCACTTT. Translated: CASSPSGDSPLHF.

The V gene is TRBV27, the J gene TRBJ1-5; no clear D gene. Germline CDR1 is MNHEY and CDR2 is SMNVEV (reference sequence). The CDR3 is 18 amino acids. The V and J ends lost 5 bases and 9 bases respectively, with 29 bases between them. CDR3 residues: CASSALPQSVSLVRPQHF. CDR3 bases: TGTGCCAGCAGTGCATTACCCCAATCGGTCTCCCTTGTACGGCCCCAGCATTTT.

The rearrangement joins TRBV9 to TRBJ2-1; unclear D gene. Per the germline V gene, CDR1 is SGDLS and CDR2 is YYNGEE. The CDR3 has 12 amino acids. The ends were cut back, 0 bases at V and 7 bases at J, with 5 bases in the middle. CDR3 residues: CASSVEQNEQFF. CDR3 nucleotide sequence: TGTGCCAGCAGCGTAGAACAGAATGAGCAGTTCTTC.

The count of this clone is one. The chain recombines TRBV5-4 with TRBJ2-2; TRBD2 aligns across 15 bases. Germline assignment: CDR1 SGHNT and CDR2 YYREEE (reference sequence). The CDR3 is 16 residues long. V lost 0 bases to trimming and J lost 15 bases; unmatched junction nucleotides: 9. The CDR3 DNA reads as TGTGCCAGCAGCTTGGATGGGACTAGCGGGAGGTTAAGGTTGTTTTTT. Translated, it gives CASSLDGTSGRLRLFF.

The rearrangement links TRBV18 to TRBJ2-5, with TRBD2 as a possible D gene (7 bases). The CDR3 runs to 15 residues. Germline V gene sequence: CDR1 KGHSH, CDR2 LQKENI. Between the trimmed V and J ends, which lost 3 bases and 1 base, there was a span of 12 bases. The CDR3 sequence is CASSPFAGAQETQYF. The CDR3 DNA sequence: TGTGCCAGCTCACCCTTTGCGGGGGCCCAAGAGACCCAGTACTTC.

CDR3 coding DNA: TGTGCCAGTAGTCCCAACTGGGACAGGAAAAATTCACCCCTCCACTTT. This encodes CASSPNWDRKNSPLHF. The chain has TRBV19 and TRBJ1-6; 8 positions match TRBD1. J gave up 7 bases and V 5 bases, and 10 bases lay outside the gene matches. The CDR3 contains 16 residues. CDR1 is LNHDA, CDR2 SQIVND, per germline (reference sequence).

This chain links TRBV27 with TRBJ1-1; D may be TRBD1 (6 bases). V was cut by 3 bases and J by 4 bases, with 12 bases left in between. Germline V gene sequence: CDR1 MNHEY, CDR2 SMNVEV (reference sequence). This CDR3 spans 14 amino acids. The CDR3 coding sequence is TGTGCCAGCAGTTTCGAAGCCAGGGGCACTGAAGCTTTCTTT. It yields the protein CASSFEARGTEAFF.

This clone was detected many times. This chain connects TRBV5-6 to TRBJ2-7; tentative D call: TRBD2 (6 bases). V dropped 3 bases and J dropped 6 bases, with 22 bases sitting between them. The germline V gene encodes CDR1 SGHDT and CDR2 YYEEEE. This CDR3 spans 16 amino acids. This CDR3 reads CASSSIGGPRTLEQYF. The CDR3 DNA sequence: TGTGCCAGCAGCTCGATCGGGGGACCGCGGACTCTCGAGCAGTACTTC.

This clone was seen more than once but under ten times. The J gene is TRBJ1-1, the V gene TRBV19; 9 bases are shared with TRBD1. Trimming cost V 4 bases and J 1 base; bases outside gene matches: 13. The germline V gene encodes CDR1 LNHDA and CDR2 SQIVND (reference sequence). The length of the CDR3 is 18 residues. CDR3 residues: CASSTPDRGVPWNTEAFF. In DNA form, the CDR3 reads TGTGCCAGTAGTACCCCGGACAGGGGAGTTCCTTGGAACACTGAAGCTTTCTTT.

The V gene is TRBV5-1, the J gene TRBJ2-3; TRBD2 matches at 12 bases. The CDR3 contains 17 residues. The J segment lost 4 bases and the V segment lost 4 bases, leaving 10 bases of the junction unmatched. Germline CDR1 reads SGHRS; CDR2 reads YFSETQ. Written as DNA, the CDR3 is TGCGCCAGCAGCACCGGACTAGCGGGACCCCGCGCAGATACGCAGTATTTT. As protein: CASSTGLAGPRADTQYF. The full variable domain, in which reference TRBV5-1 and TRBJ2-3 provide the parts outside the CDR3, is KAGVTQTPRYLIKTRGQQVTLSCSPISGHRSVSWYQQTPGQGLQFLFEYFSETQRNKGNFPGRFSGRQFSNSRSEMNVSTLELGDSALYLCASSTGLAGPRADTQYFGPGTRLTVL.

Here the CDR3 reads CASSLVEGYYGYTF. CDR3 sequence (DNA): TGTGCCAGCAGCTTAGTAGAGGGATACTATGGCTACACCTTC. The chain carries TRBV7-2 and TRBJ1-2; D remains unclear. The germline gives CDR1 SGHTA, CDR2 FQGNSA. The CDR3 is 14 residues long. V was shortened by 1 base and J by 3 bases, with 9 bases between the two germline ends.

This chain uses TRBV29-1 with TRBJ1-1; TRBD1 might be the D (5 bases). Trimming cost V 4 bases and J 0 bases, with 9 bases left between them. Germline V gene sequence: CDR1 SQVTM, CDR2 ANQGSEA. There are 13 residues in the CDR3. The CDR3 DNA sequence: TGCAGCGTTGCAGGGTCCATGAACACTGAAGCTTTCTTT. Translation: CSVAGSMNTEAFF.

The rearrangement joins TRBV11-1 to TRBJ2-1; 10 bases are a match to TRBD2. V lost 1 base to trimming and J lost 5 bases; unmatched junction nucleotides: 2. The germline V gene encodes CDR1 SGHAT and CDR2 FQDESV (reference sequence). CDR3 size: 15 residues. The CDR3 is CASSLGTSGNNEQFF. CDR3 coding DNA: TGTGCCAGCAGCTTAGGGACTAGCGGAAACAATGAGCAGTTCTTC.

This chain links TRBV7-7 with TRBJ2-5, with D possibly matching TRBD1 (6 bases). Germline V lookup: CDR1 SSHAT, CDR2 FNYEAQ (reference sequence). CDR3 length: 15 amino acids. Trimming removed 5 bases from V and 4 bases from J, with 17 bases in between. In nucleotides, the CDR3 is TGTGCCAGCAGCCTAAACCCACAGGGCGGAGAGACCCAGTACTTC. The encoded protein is CASSLNPQGGETQYF.

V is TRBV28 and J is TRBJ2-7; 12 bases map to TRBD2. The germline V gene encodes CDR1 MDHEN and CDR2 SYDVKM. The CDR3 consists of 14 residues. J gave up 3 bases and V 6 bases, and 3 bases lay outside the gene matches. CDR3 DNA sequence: TGTGCCAGCAGACGGACTAGCGGGAACTACGAGCAGTACTTC. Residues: CASRRTSGNYEQYF.

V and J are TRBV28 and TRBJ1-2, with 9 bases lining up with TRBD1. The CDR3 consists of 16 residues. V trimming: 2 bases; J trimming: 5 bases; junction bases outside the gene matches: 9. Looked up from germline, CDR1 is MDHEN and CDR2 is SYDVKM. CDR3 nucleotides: TGTGCCAGCAGTTTACCAAACAGGGGGCCGTCTTATGGCTACACCTTC. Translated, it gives CASSLPNRGPSYGYTF.